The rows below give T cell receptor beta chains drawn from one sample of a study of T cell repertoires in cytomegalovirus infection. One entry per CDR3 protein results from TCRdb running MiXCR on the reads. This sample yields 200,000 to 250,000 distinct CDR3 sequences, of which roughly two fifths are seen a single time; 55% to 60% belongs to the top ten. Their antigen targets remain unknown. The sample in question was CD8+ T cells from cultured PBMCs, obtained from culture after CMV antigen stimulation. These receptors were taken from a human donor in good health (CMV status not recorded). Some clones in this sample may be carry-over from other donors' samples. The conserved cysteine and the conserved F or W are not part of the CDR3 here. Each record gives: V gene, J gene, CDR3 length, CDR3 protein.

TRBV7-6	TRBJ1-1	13	ASSLVRKLNTEAF
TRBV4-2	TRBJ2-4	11	ASAGGAGNIQY
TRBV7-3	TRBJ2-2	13	ASSFRLEGTGELF
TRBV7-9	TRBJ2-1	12	ASSSPRTGQEQF
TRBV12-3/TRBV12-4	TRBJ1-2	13	ASSRTGAGLDGYT
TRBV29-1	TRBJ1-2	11	SVDGPSYYGYT
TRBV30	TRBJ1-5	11	AWSVLSNQPQH
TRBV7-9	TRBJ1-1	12	ASSLDSKNTEAF
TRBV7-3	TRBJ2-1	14	ASSLTRDGGDNEQF
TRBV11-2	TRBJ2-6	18	ASSLEHYRGRGSGANVLT
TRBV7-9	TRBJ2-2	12	ASSFLGVTGELF
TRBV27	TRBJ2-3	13	ASSHTRTRADTQY
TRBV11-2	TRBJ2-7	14	ASSLEAGGAAYEQY
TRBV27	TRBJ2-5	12	ASSRLGGGETQY
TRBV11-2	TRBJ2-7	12	ASSLVRGGEEQY
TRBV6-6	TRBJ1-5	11	ASSLTDGKPQH
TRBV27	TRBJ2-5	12	ASSLQVSPRAQY
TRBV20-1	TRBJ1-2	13	SAREPPRNDYGYT
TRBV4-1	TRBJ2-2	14	ASSQPGTGLPGELF
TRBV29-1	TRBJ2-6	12	SVVGSSGANVLT
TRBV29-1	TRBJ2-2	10	SVENFAGELF
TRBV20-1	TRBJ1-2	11	SVPGNRGGGYT
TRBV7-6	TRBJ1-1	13	ASSLGVLGITEAF
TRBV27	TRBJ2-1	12	ASSLTLSYNEQF
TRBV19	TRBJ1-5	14	ASSILRQGAGQPQH
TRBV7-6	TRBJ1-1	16	ASSLDEGTGGLVAEAF
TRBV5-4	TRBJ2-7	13	ASSPRDRASYEQY
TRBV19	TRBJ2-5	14	ASSTTGTSGEETQY